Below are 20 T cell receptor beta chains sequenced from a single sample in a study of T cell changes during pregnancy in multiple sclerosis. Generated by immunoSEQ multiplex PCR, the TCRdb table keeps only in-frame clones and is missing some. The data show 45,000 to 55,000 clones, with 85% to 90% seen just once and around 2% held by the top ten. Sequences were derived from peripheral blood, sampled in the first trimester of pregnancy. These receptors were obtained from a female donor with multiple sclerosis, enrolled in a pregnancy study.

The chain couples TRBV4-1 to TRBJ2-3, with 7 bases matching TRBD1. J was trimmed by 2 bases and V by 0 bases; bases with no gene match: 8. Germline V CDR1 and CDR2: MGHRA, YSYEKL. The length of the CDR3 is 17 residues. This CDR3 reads CASSQDEIGQVTDTQYF. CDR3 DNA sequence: TGCGCCAGCAGCCAAGATGAAATAGGACAGGTCACAGATACGCAGTATTTT.

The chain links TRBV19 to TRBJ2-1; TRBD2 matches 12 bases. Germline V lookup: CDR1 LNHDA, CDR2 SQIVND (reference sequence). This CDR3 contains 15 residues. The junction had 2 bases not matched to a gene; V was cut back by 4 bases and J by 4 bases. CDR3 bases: TGTGCCAGTAGTACCCTAGCGGGGGGGTACAATGAGCAGTTCTTC. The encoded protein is CASSTLAGGYNEQFF. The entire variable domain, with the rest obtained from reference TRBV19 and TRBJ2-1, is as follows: DGGITQSPKYLFRKEGQNVTLSCEQNLNHDAMYWYRQDPGQGLRLIYYSQIVNDFQKGDIAEGYSVSREKKESFPLTVTSAQKNPTAFYLCASSTLAGGYNEQFFGPGTRLTVL.

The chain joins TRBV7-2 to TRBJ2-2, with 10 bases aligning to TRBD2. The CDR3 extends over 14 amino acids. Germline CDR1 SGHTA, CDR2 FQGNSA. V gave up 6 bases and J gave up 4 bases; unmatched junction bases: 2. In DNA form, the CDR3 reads TGTGCCAGCAGTCCTAGCGGGGGCACCGGGGAGCTGTTTTTT. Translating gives CASSPSGGTGELFF.

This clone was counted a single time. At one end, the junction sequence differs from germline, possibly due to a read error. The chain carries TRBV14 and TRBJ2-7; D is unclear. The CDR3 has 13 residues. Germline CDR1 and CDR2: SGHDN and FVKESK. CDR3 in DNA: TGTGCCAGCAGCCAGCTTTACTCCCACGAGCAGTACTTC. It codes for CASSQLYSHEQYF.

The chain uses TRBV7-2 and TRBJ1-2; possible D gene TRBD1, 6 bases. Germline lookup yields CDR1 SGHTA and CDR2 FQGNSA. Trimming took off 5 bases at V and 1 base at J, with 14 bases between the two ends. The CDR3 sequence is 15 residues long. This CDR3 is CASSPQGKFNYGYTF. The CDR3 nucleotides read TGTGCCAGCAGCCCCCAGGGGAAATTTAACTATGGCTACACCTTC.

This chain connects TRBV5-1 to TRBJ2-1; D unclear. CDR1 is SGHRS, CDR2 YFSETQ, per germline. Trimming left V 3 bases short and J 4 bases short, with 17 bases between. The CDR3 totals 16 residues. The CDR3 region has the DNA TGCGCCAGCAGCTACAACATTCCCCCCTTTTACAATGAGCAGTTCTTC. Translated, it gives CASSYNIPPFYNEQFF.

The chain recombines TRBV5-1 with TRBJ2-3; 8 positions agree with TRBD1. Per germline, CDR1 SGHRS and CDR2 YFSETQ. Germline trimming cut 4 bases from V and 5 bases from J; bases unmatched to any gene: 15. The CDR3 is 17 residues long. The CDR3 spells CASSRAQRGRGQDTQYF. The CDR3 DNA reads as TGCGCCAGCAGCCGAGCACAACGGGGCAGGGGGCAAGATACGCAGTATTTT.

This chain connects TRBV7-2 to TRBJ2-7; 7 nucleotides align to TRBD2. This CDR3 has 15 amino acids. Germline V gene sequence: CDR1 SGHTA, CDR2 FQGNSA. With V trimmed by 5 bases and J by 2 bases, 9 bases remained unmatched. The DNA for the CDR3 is TGTGCCAGCAGCCTCCGGGACTATCCCGCCTACGAGCAGTACTTC. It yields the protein CASSLRDYPAYEQYF.

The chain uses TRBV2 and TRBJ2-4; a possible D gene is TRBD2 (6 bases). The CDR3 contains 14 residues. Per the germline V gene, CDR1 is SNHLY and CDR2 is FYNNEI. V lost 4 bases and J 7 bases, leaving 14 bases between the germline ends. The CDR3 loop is CASSGDGGGNIQYF. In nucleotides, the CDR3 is TGTGCCAGCAGTGGGGACGGGGGTGGGAACATTCAGTACTTC.

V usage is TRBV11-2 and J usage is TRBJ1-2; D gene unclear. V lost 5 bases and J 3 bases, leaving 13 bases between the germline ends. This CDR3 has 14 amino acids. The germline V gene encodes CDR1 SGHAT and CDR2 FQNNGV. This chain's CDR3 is CASSADLTDYGYTF. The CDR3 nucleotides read TGTGCCAGCAGCGCCGACCTTACAGACTATGGCTACACCTTC. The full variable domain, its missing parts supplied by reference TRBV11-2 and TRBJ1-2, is EAGVAQSPRYKIIEKRQSVAFWCNPISGHATLYWYQQILGQGPKLLIQFQNNGVVDDSQLPKDRFSAERLKGVDSTLKIQPAKLEDSAVYLCASSADLTDYGYTFGSGTRLTVV.

CDR3 sequence: CASSPGTGWGEQYF. DNA for the CDR3: TGTGCCAGTAGTCCAGGGACAGGGTGGGGCGAGCAGTACTTC. The V gene is TRBV19, the J gene TRBJ2-7; 9 bases agree with TRBD1. V was clipped by 5 bases and J by 6 bases; unmatched bases: 8. This CDR3 contains 14 residues. Germline V gene lookup returns CDR1 LNHDA and CDR2 SQIVND (reference sequence).

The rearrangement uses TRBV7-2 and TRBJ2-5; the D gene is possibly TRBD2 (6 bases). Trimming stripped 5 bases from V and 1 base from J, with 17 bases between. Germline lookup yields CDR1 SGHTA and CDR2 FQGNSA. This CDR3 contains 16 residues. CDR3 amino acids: CASSDGLPGPQETQYF. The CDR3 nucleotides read TGTGCCAGCAGCGACGGACTACCCGGTCCCCAAGAGACCCAGTACTTC.

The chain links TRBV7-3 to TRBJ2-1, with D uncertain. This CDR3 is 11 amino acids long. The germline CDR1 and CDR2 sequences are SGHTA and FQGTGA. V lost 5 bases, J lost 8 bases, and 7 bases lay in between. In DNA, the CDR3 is TGTGCCAGCAGCCGCGGTGATGAGCAGTTCTTC. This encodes CASSRGDEQFF. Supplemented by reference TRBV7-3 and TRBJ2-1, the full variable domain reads GAGVSQTPSNKVTEKGKYVELRCDPISGHTALYWYRQSLGQGPEFLIYFQGTGAADDSGLPNDRFFAVRPEGSVSTLKIQRTERGDSAVYLCASSRGDEQFFGPGTRLTVL.

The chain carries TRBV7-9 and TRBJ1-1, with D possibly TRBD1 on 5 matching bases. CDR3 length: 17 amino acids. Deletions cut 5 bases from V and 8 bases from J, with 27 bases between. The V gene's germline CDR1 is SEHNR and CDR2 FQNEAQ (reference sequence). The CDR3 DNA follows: TGTGCCAGCAGCCCCTTCCGGGTCGGCAGGGCTGGTATGGAAGCTTTCTTT. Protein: CASSPFRVGRAGMEAFF.

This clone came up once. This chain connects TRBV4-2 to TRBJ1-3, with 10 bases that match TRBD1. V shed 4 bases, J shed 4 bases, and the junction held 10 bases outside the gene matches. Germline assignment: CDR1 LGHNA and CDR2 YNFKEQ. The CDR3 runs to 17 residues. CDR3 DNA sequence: TGTGCCAGCAGCCGAGCCGGACAGGGGGAAGGCGGAAACACCATATATTTT. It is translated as CASSRAGQGEGGNTIYF.

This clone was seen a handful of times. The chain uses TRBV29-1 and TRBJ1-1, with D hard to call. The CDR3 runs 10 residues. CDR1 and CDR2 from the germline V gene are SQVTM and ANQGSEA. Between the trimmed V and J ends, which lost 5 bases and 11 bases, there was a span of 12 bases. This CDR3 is CSVYTVGAFF. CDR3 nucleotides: TGCAGCGTTTACACTGTCGGGGCTTTCTTT.

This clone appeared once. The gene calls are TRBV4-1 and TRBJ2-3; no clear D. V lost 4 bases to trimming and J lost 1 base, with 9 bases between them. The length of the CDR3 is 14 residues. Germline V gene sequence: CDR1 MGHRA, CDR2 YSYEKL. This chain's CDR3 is CASSRIRGTDTQYF. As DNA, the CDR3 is TGCGCCAGCAGCCGAATACGGGGCACAGATACGCAGTATTTT.

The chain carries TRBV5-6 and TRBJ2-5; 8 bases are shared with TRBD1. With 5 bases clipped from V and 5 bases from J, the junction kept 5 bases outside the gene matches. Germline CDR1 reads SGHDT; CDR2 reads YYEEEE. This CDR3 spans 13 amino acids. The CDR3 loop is CASRYRGMETQYF. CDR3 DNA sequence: TGTGCCAGCAGATACAGGGGGATGGAGACCCAGTACTTC.

CDR3 DNA sequence: TGTGCCAGCAGTGAAGCGCCCAACAGGATCCCTGAAGCTTTCTTT. It is translated as CASSEAPNRIPEAFF. The rearrangement links TRBV6-1 to TRBJ1-1; tentative D call: TRBD1 (5 bases). Germline CDR1 MNHNS, CDR2 SASEGT. V lost 0 bases, J lost 6 bases, and 14 bases lay in between. This CDR3 spans 15 amino acids.

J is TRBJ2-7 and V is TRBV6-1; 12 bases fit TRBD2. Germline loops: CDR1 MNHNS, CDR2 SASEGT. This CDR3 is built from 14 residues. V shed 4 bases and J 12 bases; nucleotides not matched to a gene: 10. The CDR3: CASSAGGGLAGLYF. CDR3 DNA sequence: TGTGCCAGCAGTGCGGGAGGAGGACTAGCGGGGCTGTACTTC.